The 18 T cell receptor beta chains in this list originate from one sample, sequenced in a study of cytomegalovirus exposure and HLA in healthy donors. Primers for the PCR totalled 60 Vbeta and 13 Jbeta. Sequencing used immunoSEQ multiplex PCR; TCRdb keeps in-frame clones, though not all of them. The table includes 85,000 to 95,000 clones, over 70% detected once. The sample comprised PBMCs. All receptors come from a man aged 25 to 45 in good health and CMV-seropositive.

This clone has just a few counts. The genes are TRBV7-8 and TRBJ1-5; the D is unclear. Germline V gene lookup returns CDR1 SGHVS and CDR2 FQNEAQ. Trimming shortened V by 3 bases and J by 4 bases, and 13 bases separated the two germline ends. This CDR3 contains 15 residues. The CDR3 reads CASSFGPAGNQPQHF. In DNA, the CDR3 is TGTGCCAGCAGCTTTGGCCCGGCGGGAAATCAGCCCCAGCATTTT.

V is TRBV28 and J is TRBJ1-5; 7 bases line up with TRBD1. Germline CDR1 is MDHEN and CDR2 is SYDVKM. The CDR3 has 15 residues. The V gene end was trimmed by 7 bases and the J gene end by 0 bases; junction bases not matched to a gene: 6. This CDR3 is CASMRGPYSNQPQHF. The CDR3 DNA reads as TGTGCCAGCATGAGGGGGCCTTATAGCAATCAGCCCCAGCATTTT.

This clone has a single count. This rearrangement joins TRBV5-4 to TRBJ2-5, with 11 positions matching TRBD2. The CDR3 runs to 19 residues. CDR1 and CDR2 from the germline V gene are SGHNT and YYREEE (reference sequence). Trimming took 5 bases from V and 2 from J; bases not matched to a gene: 17. CDR3 in amino acids: CASRPITGTSGEQQETQYF. DNA of the CDR3: TGTGCCAGCAGACCAATAACCGGGACTAGCGGTGAACAACAAGAGACCCAGTACTTC.

The J gene is TRBJ1-1, the V gene TRBV6-1; D call uncertain. V lost 3 bases to trimming and J lost 1 base, with 6 bases between them. Germline V gives CDR1 MNHNS, CDR2 SASEGT. The CDR3 has 13 residues. CDR3 coding DNA: TGTGCCAGCAGTGACCGGTCGAACACTGAAGCTTTCTTT. Translating gives CASSDRSNTEAFF.

The chain employs TRBV29-1 and TRBJ1-1; D gene uncertain. The germline gives CDR1 SQVTM, CDR2 ANQGSEA. The CDR3 has 12 residues. The V and J ends lost 2 bases and 6 bases respectively, with 10 bases between them. DNA for the CDR3: TGCAGCGTTGAAAGGACTGAGGCTGAAGCTTTCTTT. Encoded protein: CSVERTEAEAFF.

V and J are TRBV5-1 and TRBJ1-3, with a tentative D call TRBD1 (5 bases). From germline, CDR1 is SGHRS and CDR2 YFSETQ. The V and J ends lost 2 bases and 6 bases respectively, with 12 bases between them. CDR3 size: 14 residues. The CDR3 DNA reads as TGCGCCAGCAGCTTAAGGGTAGGGGCAAACACCATATATTTT. It specifies CASSLRVGANTIYF. Using reference TRBV5-1 and TRBJ1-3 for the parts outside the CDR3, the full variable domain is KAGVTQTPRYLIKTRGQQVTLSCSPISGHRSVSWYQQTPGQGLQFLFEYFSETQRNKGNFPGRFSGRQFSNSRSEMNVSTLELGDSALYLCASSLRVGANTIYFGEGSWLTVV.

This chain connects TRBV5-4 to TRBJ2-3; the match to TRBD2 covers 7 bases. V shed 5 bases and J 5 bases; nucleotides not matched to a gene: 11. Germline values: CDR1 SGHNT, CDR2 YYREEE (reference sequence). This CDR3 has 15 residues. The CDR3 is CASSRREGGEDTQYF. In DNA, the CDR3 is TGTGCCAGCAGTCGCAGGGAGGGCGGGGAAGATACGCAGTATTTT.

The chain joins TRBV5-1 to TRBJ1-2; perhaps TRBD1 as D (5 bases). Trimming took off 0 bases at V and 7 bases at J, with 10 bases between the two ends. This CDR3 spans 13 amino acids. Germline loops: CDR1 SGHRS, CDR2 YFSETQ. CDR3 bases: TGCGCCAGCAGCTTGGTGGGGCTAAGTGGCTACACCTTC. This encodes CASSLVGLSGYTF. Full variable domain (rest looked up from reference TRBV5-1 and TRBJ1-2): KAGVTQTPRYLIKTRGQQVTLSCSPISGHRSVSWYQQTPGQGLQFLFEYFSETQRNKGNFPGRFSGRQFSNSRSEMNVSTLELGDSALYLCASSLVGLSGYTFGSGTRLTVV.

The genes are TRBV7-8 and TRBJ1-2, with 9 bases lining up with TRBD1. The ends lost 3 bases at V and 8 bases at J; junction bases unmatched: 13. The CDR3 is 16 amino acids. CDR1 SGHVS and CDR2 FQNEAQ come from the germline V gene. The CDR3 is CASSFTLGTGPSGYTF. CDR3 bases: TGTGCCAGCAGCTTCACCCTAGGGACAGGGCCGAGCGGCTACACCTTC.

The rearrangement links TRBV9 to TRBJ2-7; perhaps TRBD1 as D (6 bases). The CDR3 extends over 14 amino acids. The V end lost 3 bases, the J end lost 6 bases, and 16 bases lay between the germline ends. Germline lookup yields CDR1 SGDLS and CDR2 YYNGEE. The CDR3, as DNA: TGTGCCAGCAGCGGGGGGCAAGGGCCTTGCGAGCAGTACTTC. It is translated as CASSGGQGPCEQYF.

J is TRBJ2-7 and V is TRBV11-2; D is unresolved. Trimming shortened V by 0 bases and J by 8 bases, and 17 bases separated the two germline ends. The CDR3 contains 15 residues. CDR1 and CDR2 (germline): SGHAT, FQNNGV. In DNA form, the CDR3 reads TGTGCCAGCAGCTTAGAACCCCCCCCAACTACGAAGCAGTACTTC. This sequence encodes CASSLEPPPTTKQYF.

The chain recombines TRBV2 with TRBJ1-2; 9 positions match TRBD1. Germline V gene data show CDR1 as SNHLY and CDR2 as FYNNEI. This CDR3 region has 14 residues. Losses at the gene ends were 6 bases for V and 4 bases for J; bases not matched to a gene: 6. The CDR3 loop reads CASRTGGVIYGYTF. The CDR3 nucleotides are TGTGCCAGCAGGACAGGGGGAGTTATCTATGGCTACACCTTC.

This chain links TRBV23-1 with TRBJ2-3; 9 bases agree with TRBD2. TRBV23-1 is annotated as an ORF whose role is uncertain. The CDR3 contains 15 residues. The junction had 10 bases not matched to a gene; V was cut back by 7 bases and J by 5 bases. CDR3: CASTYEGTSQDTQYF. The CDR3, as DNA: TGCGCCAGCACGTACGAAGGGACTAGCCAAGATACGCAGTATTTT.

Only a few counts were recorded for this clone. J is TRBJ1-1 and V is TRBV29-1; D may be TRBD1 (6 bases). Deletions cut 6 bases from V and 6 bases from J, with 17 bases between. Germline V gene data show CDR1 as SQVTM and CDR2 as ANQGSEA. The CDR3 extends over 13 amino acids. CDR3 nucleotide sequence: TGCAGCGTCCTTGGGGGCCTTGACGCTGAAGCTTTCTTT. Translating it yields CSVLGGLDAEAFF. The full variable domain, its missing parts supplied by reference TRBV29-1 and TRBJ1-1, is SAVISQKPSRDICQRGTSLTIQCQVDSQVTMMFWYRQQPGQSLTLIATANQGSEATYESGFVIDKFPISRPNLTFSTLTVSNMSPEDSSIYLCSVLGGLDAEAFFGQGTRLTVV.

The V gene is TRBV6-5, the J gene TRBJ1-5; D is uncertain. The CDR3 length is 15 residues. Trimming took off 0 bases at V and 2 bases at J, with 8 bases between the two ends. From germline, CDR1 is MNHEY and CDR2 SVGAGI. CDR3 DNA sequence: TGTGCCAGCAGTTACTCGAATCGCGGCAATCAGCCCCAGCATTTT. Translation: CASSYSNRGNQPQHF.

The chain has TRBV28 and TRBJ1-2; no reliable D call. CDR1 and CDR2 (germline): MDHEN, SYDVKM. Trimming pared 3 bases from V and 4 bases from J, leaving 9 bases between. There are 13 residues in the CDR3. Here the CDR3 DNA reads TGTGCCAGCAGTTTGTCGCCCAGCTATGGCTACACCTTC. Translating it yields CASSLSPSYGYTF.

The chain carries TRBV29-1 and TRBJ1-4; TRBD1 agrees at 7 bases. V trimming: 5 bases; J trimming: 5 bases; junction bases outside the gene matches: 8. Per germline, CDR1 SQVTM and CDR2 ANQGSEA. This CDR3 region has 14 residues. Here the CDR3 reads CSVLNRGSNEKLFF. The CDR3 DNA sequence: TGCAGCGTTTTAAACAGGGGAAGCAATGAAAAACTGTTTTTT. Drawing the rest from reference TRBV29-1 and TRBJ1-4, the complete variable domain is SAVISQKPSRDICQRGTSLTIQCQVDSQVTMMFWYRQQPGQSLTLIATANQGSEATYESGFVIDKFPISRPNLTFSTLTVSNMSPEDSSIYLCSVLNRGSNEKLFFGSGTQLSVL.

The chain links TRBV4-2 to TRBJ2-7; D remains ambiguous. Germline V CDR1 and CDR2: LGHNA, YNFKEQ. This CDR3 spans 13 amino acids. The ends were cut back, 0 bases at V and 12 bases at J, with 15 bases in the middle. This CDR3 reads CASSQENIPTPYF. CDR3 DNA: TGTGCCAGCAGCCAAGAAAATATCCCTACCCCGTACTTC.